The 7 T cell receptor beta chains presented below share a single source sample, sequenced in a study of Ad26.COV2.S vaccination and SARS-CoV-2 variants. Profiled with immunoSEQ multiplex PCR; TCRdb holds only in-frame clones, not every one. The sample lists about 460,000 clones, around 89% occurring once. Treatment described: roughly 20 received Ad26.COV2.S at low or high dose, single or two shots; five or six received placebo; per-sample allocation not given. Samples came from day 63 after the first vaccine or placebo injection. Sequenced here: peripheral blood, sampled in a trial of Ad26.COV2.S vaccine versus placebo. The receptors originated from a person aged 18-60 years who received the Ad26.COV2.S COVID-19 vaccine or a placebo.

This chain connects TRBV9 to TRBJ2-5; 8 bases map to TRBD2. The V segment lost 0 bases and the J segment 0 bases; nucleotides outside the gene matches: 4. Germline V gives CDR1 SGDLS, CDR2 YYNGEE. The CDR3 covers 16 residues. The CDR3 bases are TGTGCCAGCAGCGTAGCTGGCGGGGGGAACCAAGAGACCCAGTACTTC. Encoded protein: CASSVAGGGNQETQYF.

Worth noting for this clone: Additional DNA sequences in this sample encode the identical CDR3. V and J are TRBV9 and TRBJ1-1; D is undetermined. In germline, CDR1 is SGDLS, CDR2 YYNGEE. V was trimmed by 0 bases and J by 3 bases, leaving 6 bases between them. The CDR3 spans 13 residues. The CDR3 nucleotides read TGTGCCAGCAGCGTAGCTGGGCACACTGAAGCTTTCTTT. Its protein product is CASSVAGHTEAFF.

The rearrangement joins TRBV9 to TRBJ1-2, with a tentative D call TRBD1 (6 bases). Germline CDR1 is SGDLS and CDR2 is YYNGEE. The CDR3 contains 12 residues. V lost 4 bases to trimming and J lost 7 bases, with 11 bases between them. The DNA of the CDR3 is TGTGCCAGCAGCCCCGGGACAACTGGCTACACCTTC. Translating it yields CASSPGTTGYTF. The complete variable domain, with remaining parts taken from reference TRBV9 and TRBJ1-2, reads DSGVTQTPKHLITATGQRVTLRCSPRSGDLSVYWYQQSLDQGLQFLIQYYNGEERAKGNILERFSAQQFPDLHSELNLSSLELGDSALYFCASSPGTTGYTFGSGTRLTVV.

This clone appeared a few times. One junction end disagrees with the germline gene, perhaps due to a read error. CDR3 coding DNA: TGTGCCAGCAGCGTAGCGGGGGTGTCCTACAATGAGCAGTTCTTC. It encodes CASSVAGVSYNEQFF. The rearrangement links TRBV7-2 to TRBJ2-1; TRBD2 aligns across 9 bases. Germline CDR1 reads SGHTA; CDR2 reads FQGNSA. The CDR3 loop spans 15 amino acids.

The chain combines TRBV5-4 with TRBJ1-6, with D tentatively TRBD1 (5 bases). This CDR3 contains 18 residues. Germline V gene sequence: CDR1 SGHNT, CDR2 YYREEE (reference sequence). V shed 0 bases and J shed 7 bases, with 20 bases lying between them. In nucleotides, the CDR3 is TGTGCCAGCAGCTTGGTACGGGGGGGAAGCTGGAGAAATTCACCCCTCCACTTT. This codes for CASSLVRGGSWRNSPLHF.

The rearrangement uses TRBV5-1 and TRBJ1-2; possibly TRBD1 for D (5 bases). Trimming removed 3 bases at V and 2 bases at J, with 17 bases between. This CDR3 contains 16 residues. The germline V gene encodes CDR1 SGHRS and CDR2 YFSETQ. The CDR3 protein is CASSYEYRQRNYGYTF. The CDR3 DNA follows: TGCGCCAGCAGCTATGAATACCGACAGCGAAACTATGGCTACACCTTC.

The genes are TRBV11-3 and TRBJ2-7, with 9 bases matching TRBD1. The CDR3 runs 15 residues. With 5 bases clipped from V and 1 base from J, the junction kept 6 bases outside the gene matches. Germline CDR1 SGHNT, CDR2 YENEEA. CDR3 in DNA: TGTGCCAGCAGCCGGGGGACAGGGCTTTCCTACGAGCAGTACTTC. Its translation: CASSRGTGLSYEQYF.